The rows below give T cell receptor beta chains drawn from one sample of a study of Ad26.COV2.S vaccination and SARS-CoV-2 variants. The table came from immunoSEQ multiplex PCR; TCRdb's copy has only in-frame clones and leaves some out. The sample lists 300,000 to 400,000 clones, about 82% occurring once. This specimen consisted of peripheral blood, obtained in a trial of Ad26.COV2.S vaccine versus placebo. These TCRs come from a person between 18 and 65 years old who received the Ad26.COV2.S COVID-19 vaccine or a placebo. Both conserved end residues are part of each CDR3. D genes are given only for firm matches.

cdr3_nt,cdr3_aa,v_call,d_call,j_call
TGTGCCAGCAGCCCGCGGGGCATCCTTGGCACAGATACGCAGTATTTT,CASSPRGILGTDTQYF,TRBV14,-,TRBJ2-3
TGCAGCGTTGAATCTGGGGGCGGTAACTATGGCTACACCTTC,CSVESGGGNYGYTF,TRBV29-1,-,TRBJ1-2
TGTGCCAGCAGTCTCGGGACCTACAATGAGCAGTTCTTC,CASSLGTYNEQFF,TRBV7-9,-,TRBJ2-1
TGTGCCAGCAGCTTAAAAAGCGGGGGGCCAGATACGCAGTATTTT,CASSLKSGGPDTQYF,TRBV4-2,TRBD2,TRBJ2-3
TGTGCCAGCAGTTTGGCCGGGACAGAGACCCAGTACTTC,CASSLAGTETQYF,TRBV28,-,TRBJ2-5
TGCGCCAGCAGCGCGACAGGGTGGGAGACCCAGTACTTC,CASSATGWETQYF,TRBV5-1,TRBD1,TRBJ2-5
TGCGCCAGCAGCTACCACTTCACAGATACGCAGTATTTT,CASSYHFTDTQYF,TRBV5-1,-,TRBJ2-3
TGTGCCAGCAGCCCCACATCCCATATTTACGAGCAGTACTTC,CASSPTSHIYEQYF,TRBV7-9,-,TRBJ2-7
TGTGCCAGCAGCTTAGCGGGGATGTACGAGCAGTACTTC,CASSLAGMYEQYF,TRBV7-3,-,TRBJ2-7
TGTGCCAGCAGTCCGGACCCGGGGAGGGGCTACACCTTC,CASSPDPGRGYTF,TRBV12-3/TRBV12-4,-,TRBJ1-2
TGTGCCAGCAGCCCCCGGGACCCTGGGGCCAACGTCCTGACTTTC,CASSPRDPGANVLTF,TRBV9,-,TRBJ2-6
TGTGCCAGTAGTATAGTTCCAGACACCGGGGAGCTGTTTTTT,CASSIVPDTGELFF,TRBV19,-,TRBJ2-2
TGTGCCAGCTCACAGGGCAGGGCCCCCTATGGCTACACCTTC,CASSQGRAPYGYTF,TRBV18,-,TRBJ1-2
TGTGCCAGTAGTATAACTCCAGGATATGAAGCTTTCTTT,CASSITPGYEAFF,TRBV19,-,TRBJ1-1
TGTGCCAGCAGTTTTTTCGGGGTCCAGGATACGCAGTATTTT,CASSFFGVQDTQYF,TRBV27,-,TRBJ2-3
TGTGCCACCACTAGCAGCTCCTACGAGCAGTACTTC,CATTSSSYEQYF,TRBV6-6,-,TRBJ2-7
TGTGCCAGCAGCAGGTCGGGAGAGACCCAGTACTTC,CASSRSGETQYF,TRBV6-6,-,TRBJ2-5
TGCGCCAGCAGCCCGGACGACGACAGGGATGGGACAGATACGCAGTATTTT,CASSPDDDRDGTDTQYF,TRBV5-1,TRBD1,TRBJ2-3
TGCGCCAGCAGCTTGGTCCAGACGAACACCGGGGAGCTGTTTTTT,CASSLVQTNTGELFF,TRBV5-1,-,TRBJ2-2
TGTGCCACTAGGGGACAAGGAGCCTACGAGCAGTACTTC,CATRGQGAYEQYF,TRBV19,-,TRBJ2-7
TGTGCCAGCAGACCGGGAACGGTCGATACGCAGTATTTT,CASRPGTVDTQYF,TRBV6-6,-,TRBJ2-3
TGTGCCAGCAGTCGCACCCCAGGGTATCGGTCCTACGAGCAGTACTTC,CASSRTPGYRSYEQYF,TRBV28,-,TRBJ2-7